This T cell receptor (beta chain) emerged from a study of cytomegalovirus exposure and HLA in healthy donors. Study observations and caveats: Some highly shared sequence variants likely arose as a pipeline artifact. Most of the CMV-associated TCR beta chains (in a later analysis) appeared to be HLA-restricted.

This CDR3 is built from 15 residues. The germline gives CDR1 MGHRA, CDR2 YSYEKL. Unmatched junction bases numbered 3, after V lost 0 bases and J lost 3 bases. In regard to this clone: What it binds is unknown.

Amplification used 60 Vbeta primers and 13 Jbeta primers. In the source study's methods: Later reanalysis found 80 million or so unique TCR beta chains, about 10 million of them shared. Clones were read by immunoSEQ multiplex PCR, and TCRdb kept only the in-frame ones, dropping some. Clone size and V and J calls were adopted from that table, with D and trimming inferred from the DNA. Of roughly 56,000 clones in the sample, around 85% were seen once. The clonotype was recovered from a boy aged 5-17 years in good health and CMV-seropositive. Sequencing was carried out using PBMCs. The gene calls are TRBV4-1 and TRBJ2-7; 9 bases line up with TRBD2. The CDR3 loop is CASSQDWRGGYEQYF. CDR3 sequence (DNA): TGCGCCAGCAGCCAAGATTGGCGGGGGGGCTACGAGCAGTACTTC.